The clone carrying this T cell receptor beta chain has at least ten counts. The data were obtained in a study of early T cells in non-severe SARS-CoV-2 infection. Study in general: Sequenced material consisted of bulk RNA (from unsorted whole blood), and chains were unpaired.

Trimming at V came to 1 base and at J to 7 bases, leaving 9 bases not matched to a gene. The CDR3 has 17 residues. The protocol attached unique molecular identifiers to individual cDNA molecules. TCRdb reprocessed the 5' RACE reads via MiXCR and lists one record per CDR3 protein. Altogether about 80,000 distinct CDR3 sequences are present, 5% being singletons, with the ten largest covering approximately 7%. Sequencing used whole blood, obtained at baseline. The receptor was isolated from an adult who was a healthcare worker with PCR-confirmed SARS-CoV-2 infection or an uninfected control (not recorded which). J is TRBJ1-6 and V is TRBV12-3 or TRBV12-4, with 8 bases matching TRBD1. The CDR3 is CASSLERTGPENSPLHF. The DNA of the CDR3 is TGTGCCAGCAGTTTAGAAAGGACAGGGCCAGAAAATTCACCCCTCCACTTT.